The rows below give T cell receptor beta chains drawn from one sample of a study of T cell responses to AZD1222 COVID-19 vaccine. Clones were sequenced by immunoSEQ multiplex PCR, and TCRdb holds only the in-frame ones, with some missing. The sample gives 80,000 to 90,000 clones, more than 70% of which show up once; over 2% is in the top ten. The input for sequencing was peripheral blood, taken on day 0 of AZD1222 vaccination. The receptors were gathered from an adult in good health. The CDR3 runs from the conserved cysteine through the conserved F or W. A D gene is named only where the DNA matches it firmly. Size is stated for part of the rows, as once, few or many counts, or as a class when the clone is expanded.

size: -
J: TRBJ2-1
V: TRBV5-8
D: -
DNA: TGTGCCAGCAGCTTCGAACTTCTGTTCTTC
CDR3: CASSFELLFF

size: -
J: TRBJ1-1
V: TRBV29-1
D: -
DNA: TGCAGCGTCGTCCGGGGGGGGTCCGCTGAAGCTTTCTTT
CDR3: CSVVRGGSAEAFF

size: -
J: TRBJ2-3
V: TRBV5-8
D: -
DNA: TGTGCCAGCAGCTTGGGGCTAGCAACAGATACGCAGTATTTT
CDR3: CASSLGLATDTQYF

size: -
J: TRBJ2-1
V: TRBV27
D: TRBD1
DNA: TGTGCCAGCAGTTTAAGGGGACAGTACAATGAGCAGTTCTTC
CDR3: CASSLRGQYNEQFF

size: once
J: TRBJ2-3
V: TRBV3-1/TRBV3-2
D: -
DNA: TGTGCCAGCAGCCAAGGGGGTCGATCCACAGATACGCAGTATTTT
CDR3: CASSQGGRSTDTQYF

size: -
J: TRBJ1-5
V: TRBV6-5
D: -
DNA: TGTGCCAGCAGTCAGTACGGAGCAAGCAATCAGCCCCAGCATTTT
CDR3: CASSQYGASNQPQHF

size: -
J: TRBJ2-3
V: TRBV7-6
D: TRBD2
DNA: TGTGCCAGCAGCTCCCAACCTCTAGCGGGGAACCCCCGGGGTACGCAGTATTTT
CDR3: CASSSQPLAGNPRGTQYF

size: -
J: TRBJ1-2
V: TRBV28
D: -
DNA: TGTGCCAGCCGTAAGCCTCCCGAGCGGGGCCCCTACTATGGCTACACCTTC
CDR3: CASRKPPERGPYYGYTF

size: -
J: TRBJ1-2
V: TRBV6-5
D: TRBD1
DNA: TGTGCCAGCAGTCCAAGGGACAGGGGCCTCTATGGCTACACCTTC
CDR3: CASSPRDRGLYGYTF

size: -
J: TRBJ1-1
V: TRBV6-5
D: TRBD1
DNA: TGTGCCAGCAAAAGGGACAGTTCGAACACTGAAGCTTTCTTT
CDR3: CASKRDSSNTEAFF

size: -
J: TRBJ1-1
V: TRBV14
D: TRBD1
DNA: TGTGCCAGCAGCCAAGACAGGGGGCGTCGCACTGAAGCTTTCTTT
CDR3: CASSQDRGRRTEAFF

size: -
J: TRBJ1-5
V: TRBV10-1
D: -
DNA: TGCGCCAGCAGTGAGTCGGGGCTATTCAAGGGTGGGATTTATAGCAATCAGCCCCAGCATTTT
CDR3: CASSESGLFKGGIYSNQPQHF

size: -
J: TRBJ1-2
V: TRBV29-1
D: TRBD1
DNA: TGCAGCGCGGCCCCAGGACAGGGGGATGGCTACACCTTC
CDR3: CSAAPGQGDGYTF

size: -
J: TRBJ1-1
V: TRBV18
D: TRBD1
DNA: TGTGCCAGCTCACGGGTCGGACAGGAGAACACTGAAGCTTTCTTT
CDR3: CASSRVGQENTEAFF

size: -
J: TRBJ2-5
V: TRBV19
D: TRBD2
DNA: TGTGCCAGTAGTCTACCTAGCGGGGGGACCCAAGAGACCCAGTACTTC
CDR3: CASSLPSGGTQETQYF

size: -
J: TRBJ2-1
V: TRBV4-1
D: TRBD2
DNA: TGCGCCAGCAGCCAAGACCCTCCTTCTAGCGGGAGCTACAATGAGCAGTTCTTC
CDR3: CASSQDPPSSGSYNEQFF

size: -
J: TRBJ1-6
V: TRBV6-5
D: -
DNA: TGTGCCAGCAGTTACTCGATTACAGGGTTTACCGGACCCCTCCACTTT
CDR3: CASSYSITGFTGPLHF

size: -
J: TRBJ2-7
V: TRBV7-2
D: -
DNA: TGTGCCAGCAGCTTAGGGAGTGGACAGACTGGCGAGCAGTACTTC
CDR3: CASSLGSGQTGEQYF

size: -
J: TRBJ1-5
V: TRBV10-1
D: -
DNA: TGCGCCAGCAGTGGGGCCCACAGCAATCAGCCCCAGCATTTT
CDR3: CASSGAHSNQPQHF

size: once
J: TRBJ1-2
V: TRBV7-9
D: -
DNA: TGTGCCAGCAGCTTAGAGCAGGGAAGGGGCTACACCTTC
CDR3: CASSLEQGRGYTF

size: -
J: TRBJ2-1
V: TRBV4-3
D: -
DNA: TGCGCCAGCAGCCAGAGCGGGCTGGGGGGAAACAATGAGCAGTTCTTC
CDR3: CASSQSGLGGNNEQFF

size: -
J: TRBJ1-1
V: TRBV6-2/TRBV6-3
D: -
DNA: TGTGCCAGCAGTTTTGGGGGGCGCTTCACTGAAGCTTTCTTT
CDR3: CASSFGGRFTEAFF

size: once
J: TRBJ1-2
V: TRBV11-2
D: -
DNA: TGTGCCAGCAGCTTACTTGGTGGCTACACCTTC
CDR3: CASSLLGGYTF